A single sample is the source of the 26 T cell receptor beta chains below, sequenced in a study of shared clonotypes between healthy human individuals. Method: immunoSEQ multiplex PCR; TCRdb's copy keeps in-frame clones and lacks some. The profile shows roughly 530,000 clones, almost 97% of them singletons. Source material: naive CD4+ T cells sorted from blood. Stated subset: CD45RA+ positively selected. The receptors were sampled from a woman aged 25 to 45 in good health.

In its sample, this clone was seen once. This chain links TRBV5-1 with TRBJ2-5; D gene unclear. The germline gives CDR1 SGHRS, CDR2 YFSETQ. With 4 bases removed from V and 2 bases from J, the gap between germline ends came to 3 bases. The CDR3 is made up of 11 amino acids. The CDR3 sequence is CASSKQETQYF. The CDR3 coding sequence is TGCGCCAGCAGCAAGCAAGAGACCCAGTACTTC.

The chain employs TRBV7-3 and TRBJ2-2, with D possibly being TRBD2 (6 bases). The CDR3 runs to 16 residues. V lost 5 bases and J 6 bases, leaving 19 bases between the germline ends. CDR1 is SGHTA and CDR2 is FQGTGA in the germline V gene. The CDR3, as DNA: TGTGCCAGCAGCCTCACGTTGGAGGGTAGGGCCGGGGAGCTGTTTTTT. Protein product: CASSLTLEGRAGELFF.

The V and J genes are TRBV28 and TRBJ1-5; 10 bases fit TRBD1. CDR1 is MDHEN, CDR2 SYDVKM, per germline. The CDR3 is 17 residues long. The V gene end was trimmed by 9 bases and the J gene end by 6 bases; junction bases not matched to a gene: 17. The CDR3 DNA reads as TGTGCCAGTCACGCCGGGACAGGGGAAATTTGGGGTCAGCCCCAGCATTTT. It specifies CASHAGTGEIWGQPQHF.

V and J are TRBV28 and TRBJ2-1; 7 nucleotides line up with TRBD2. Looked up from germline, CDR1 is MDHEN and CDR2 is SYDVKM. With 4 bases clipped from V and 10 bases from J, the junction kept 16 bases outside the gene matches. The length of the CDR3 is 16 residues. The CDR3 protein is CASSSQTARLAGEQFF. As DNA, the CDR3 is TGTGCCAGCAGTTCCCAAACCGCTCGACTAGCTGGCGAGCAGTTCTTC.

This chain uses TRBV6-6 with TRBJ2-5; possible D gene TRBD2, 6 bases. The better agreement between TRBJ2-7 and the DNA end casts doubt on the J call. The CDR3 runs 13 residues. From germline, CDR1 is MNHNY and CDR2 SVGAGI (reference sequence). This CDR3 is CASSRGDSYEQYF. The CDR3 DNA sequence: TGTGCCAGCAGTCGCGGGGACTCCTACGAGCAGTACTTC.

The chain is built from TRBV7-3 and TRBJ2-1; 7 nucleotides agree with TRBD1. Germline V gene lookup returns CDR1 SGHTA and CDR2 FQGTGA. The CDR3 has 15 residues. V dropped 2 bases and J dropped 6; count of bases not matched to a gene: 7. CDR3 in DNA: TGTGCCAGCAGCTTAGAGAGGGGGCGCATCAATGAGCAGTTCTTC. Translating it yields CASSLERGRINEQFF.

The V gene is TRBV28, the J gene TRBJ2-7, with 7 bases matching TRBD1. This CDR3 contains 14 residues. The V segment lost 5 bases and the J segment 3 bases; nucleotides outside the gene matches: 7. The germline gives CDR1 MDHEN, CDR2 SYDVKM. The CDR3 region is CASSLPGQNYEQYF. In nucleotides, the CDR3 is TGTGCCAGCAGTCTACCGGGACAGAACTACGAGCAGTACTTC.

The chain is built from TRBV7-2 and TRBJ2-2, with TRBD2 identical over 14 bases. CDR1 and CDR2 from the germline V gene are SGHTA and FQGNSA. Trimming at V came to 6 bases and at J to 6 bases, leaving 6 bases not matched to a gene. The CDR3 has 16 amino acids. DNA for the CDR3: TGTGCCAGCAGTCGGACTAGCGGGAGGAGGGCCGGGGAGCTGTTTTTT. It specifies CASSRTSGRRAGELFF. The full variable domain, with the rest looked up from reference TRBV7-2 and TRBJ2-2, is GAGVSQSPSNKVTEKGKDVELRCDPISGHTALYWYRQSLGQGLEFLIYFQGNSAPDKSGLPSDRFSAERTGGSVSTLTIQRTQQEDSAVYLCASSRTSGRRAGELFFGEGSRLTVL.

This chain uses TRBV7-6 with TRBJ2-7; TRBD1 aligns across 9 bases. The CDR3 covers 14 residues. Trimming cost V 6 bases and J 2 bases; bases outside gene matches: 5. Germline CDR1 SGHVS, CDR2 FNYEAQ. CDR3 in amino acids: CASRPRQGAYEQYF. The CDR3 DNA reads TGTGCCAGCAGACCTCGACAGGGGGCCTACGAGCAGTACTTC.

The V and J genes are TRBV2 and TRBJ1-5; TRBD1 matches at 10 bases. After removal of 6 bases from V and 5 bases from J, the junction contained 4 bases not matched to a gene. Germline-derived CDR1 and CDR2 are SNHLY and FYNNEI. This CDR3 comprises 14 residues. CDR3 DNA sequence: TGTGCCAGCAGCAAGGACAGGGGGTATCAGCCCCAGCATTTT. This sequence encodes CASSKDRGYQPQHF. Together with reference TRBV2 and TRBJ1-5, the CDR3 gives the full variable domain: EPEVTQTPSHQVTQMGQEVILRCVPISNHLYFYWYRQILGQKVEFLVSFYNNEISEKSEIFDDQFSVERPDGSNFTLKIRSTKLEDSAMYFCASSKDRGYQPQHFGDGTRLSIL.

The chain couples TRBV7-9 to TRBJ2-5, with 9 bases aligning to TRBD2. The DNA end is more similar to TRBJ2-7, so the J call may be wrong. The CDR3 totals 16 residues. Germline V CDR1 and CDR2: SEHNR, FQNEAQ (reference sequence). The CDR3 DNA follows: TGTGCCAGCAGCCTCCTGGGGTGGCGGGAGGGTGACGAGCAGTACTTC. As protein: CASSLLGWREGDEQYF.

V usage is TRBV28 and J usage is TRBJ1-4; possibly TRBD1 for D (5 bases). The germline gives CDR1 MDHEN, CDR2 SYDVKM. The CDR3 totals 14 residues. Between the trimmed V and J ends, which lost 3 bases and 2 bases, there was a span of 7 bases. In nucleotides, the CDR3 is TGTGCCAGCAGTTTCGGGGGTACTAATGAAAAACTGTTTTTT. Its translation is CASSFGGTNEKLFF. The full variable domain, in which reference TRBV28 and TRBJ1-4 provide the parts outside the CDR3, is DVKVTQSSRYLVKRTGEKVFLECVQDMDHENMFWYRQDPGLGLRLIYFSYDVKMKEKGDIPEGYSVSREKKERFSLILESASTNQTSMYLCASSFGGTNEKLFFGSGTQLSVL.

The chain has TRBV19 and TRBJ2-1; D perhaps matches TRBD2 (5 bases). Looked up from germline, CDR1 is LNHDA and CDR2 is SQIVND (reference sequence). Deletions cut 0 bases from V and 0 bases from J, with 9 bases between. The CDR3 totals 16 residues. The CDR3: CASSIDERSSYNEQFF. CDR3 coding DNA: TGTGCCAGTAGTATAGATGAGCGGAGCTCCTACAATGAGCAGTTCTTC.

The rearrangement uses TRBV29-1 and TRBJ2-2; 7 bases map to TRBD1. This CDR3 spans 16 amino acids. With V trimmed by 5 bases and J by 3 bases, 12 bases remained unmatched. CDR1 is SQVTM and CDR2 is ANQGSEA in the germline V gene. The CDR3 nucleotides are TGCAGCGTTAAACTACTAGGGGGCGCATACACCGGGGAGCTGTTTTTT. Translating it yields CSVKLLGGAYTGELFF.

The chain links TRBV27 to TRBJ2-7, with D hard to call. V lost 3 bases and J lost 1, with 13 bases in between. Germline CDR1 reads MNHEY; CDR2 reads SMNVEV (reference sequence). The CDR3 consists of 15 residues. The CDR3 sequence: CASSFRVPGSYEQYF. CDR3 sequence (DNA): TGTGCCAGCAGTTTCCGGGTACCTGGATCCTACGAGCAGTACTTC.

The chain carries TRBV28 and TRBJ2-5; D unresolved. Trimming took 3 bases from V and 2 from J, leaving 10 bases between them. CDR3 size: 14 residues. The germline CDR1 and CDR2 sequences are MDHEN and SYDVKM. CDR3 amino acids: CASSFQAGQETQYF. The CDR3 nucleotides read TGTGCCAGCAGTTTCCAGGCAGGACAAGAGACCCAGTACTTC.

DNA of the CDR3: TGTGCCACCAGCCCCGGGACAGGGTCTCGCGAGACCCAGTACTTC. Encoded protein: CATSPGTGSRETQYF. The chain is built from TRBV15 and TRBJ2-5, with TRBD1 matching over 9 bases. The CDR3 totals 15 residues. Trimming cost V 5 bases and J 5 bases; bases outside gene matches: 9. In germline, CDR1 is LNHNV, CDR2 YYDKDF (reference sequence).

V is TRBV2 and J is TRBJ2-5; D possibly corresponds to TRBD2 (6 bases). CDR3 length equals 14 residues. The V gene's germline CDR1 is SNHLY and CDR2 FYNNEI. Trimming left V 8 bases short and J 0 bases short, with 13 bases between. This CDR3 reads CASGRDFHQETQYF. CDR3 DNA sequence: TGTGCCAGCGGAAGGGACTTCCACCAAGAGACCCAGTACTTC.

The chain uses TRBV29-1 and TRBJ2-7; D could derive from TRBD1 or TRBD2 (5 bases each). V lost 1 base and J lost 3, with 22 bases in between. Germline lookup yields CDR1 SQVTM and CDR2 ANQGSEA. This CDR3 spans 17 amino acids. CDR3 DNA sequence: TGCAGCGTTGAAGGGGACGATAACCCCCTATGGCTCTACGAGCAGTACTTC. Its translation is CSVEGDDNPLWLYEQYF.

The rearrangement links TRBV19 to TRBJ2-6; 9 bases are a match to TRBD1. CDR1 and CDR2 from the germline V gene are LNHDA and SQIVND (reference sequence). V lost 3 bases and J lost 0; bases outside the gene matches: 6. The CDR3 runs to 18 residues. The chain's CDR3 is CASSILGTGFSGANVLTF. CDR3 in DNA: TGTGCCAGTAGTATCCTCGGGACAGGGTTCTCTGGGGCCAACGTCCTGACTTTC.

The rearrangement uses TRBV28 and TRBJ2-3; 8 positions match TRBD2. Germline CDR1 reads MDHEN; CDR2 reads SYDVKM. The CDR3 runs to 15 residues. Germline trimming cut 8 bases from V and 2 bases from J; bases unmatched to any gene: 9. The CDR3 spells CASQSTSGPTDTQYF. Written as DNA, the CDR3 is TGTGCCAGCCAATCCACTAGCGGCCCCACAGATACGCAGTATTTT. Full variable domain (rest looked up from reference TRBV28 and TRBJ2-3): DVKVTQSSRYLVKRTGEKVFLECVQDMDHENMFWYRQDPGLGLRLIYFSYDVKMKEKGDIPEGYSVSREKKERFSLILESASTNQTSMYLCASQSTSGPTDTQYFGPGTRLTVL.

The CDR3 DNA reads as TGCGCCAGCAGGACTAGCGGGACAAGCTCCTACAATGAGCAGTTCTTC. It specifies CASRTSGTSSYNEQFF. The chain carries TRBV5-1 and TRBJ2-1, with 11 bases matching TRBD2. Germline CDR1 and CDR2: SGHRS and YFSETQ. This CDR3 is 16 amino acids long. V shed 5 bases and J 0 bases; nucleotides not matched to a gene: 4.

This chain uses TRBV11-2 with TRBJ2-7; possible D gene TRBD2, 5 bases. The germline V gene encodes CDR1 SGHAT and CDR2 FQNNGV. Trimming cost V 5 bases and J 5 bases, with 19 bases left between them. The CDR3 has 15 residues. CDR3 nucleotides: TGTGCCAGCAGCCGGATACTAGAGGGAGCCCACGAGCAGTACTTC. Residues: CASSRILEGAHEQYF.

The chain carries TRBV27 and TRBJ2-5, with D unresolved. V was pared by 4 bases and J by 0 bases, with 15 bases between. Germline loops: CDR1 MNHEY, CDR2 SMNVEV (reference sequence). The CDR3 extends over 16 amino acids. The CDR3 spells CASSSYPQAYQETQYF. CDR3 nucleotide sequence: TGTGCCAGCAGTTCCTACCCGCAGGCCTACCAAGAGACCCAGTACTTC.

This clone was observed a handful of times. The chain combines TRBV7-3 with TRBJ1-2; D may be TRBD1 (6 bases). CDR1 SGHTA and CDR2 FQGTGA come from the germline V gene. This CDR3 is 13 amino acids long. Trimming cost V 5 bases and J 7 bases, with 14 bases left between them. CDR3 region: CASSTQRDTGYTF. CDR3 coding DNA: TGTGCCAGCAGCACGCAACGGGACACTGGCTACACCTTC.

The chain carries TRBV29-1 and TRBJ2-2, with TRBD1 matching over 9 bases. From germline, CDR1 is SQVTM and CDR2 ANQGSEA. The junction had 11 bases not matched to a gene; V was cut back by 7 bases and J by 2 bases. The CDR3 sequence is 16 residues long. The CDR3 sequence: CSASPGTGTNTGELFF. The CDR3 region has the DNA TGCAGCGCAAGTCCCGGGACAGGGACCAACACCGGGGAGCTGTTTTTT.